The 27 T cell receptor beta chains below all came from one sample that was sequenced in a study of spatial heterogeneity in lung cancer. TCRdb reprocessed the 5' RACE reads with MiXCR, giving one entry per CDR3 protein. The table has tens of thousands of distinct CDR3 sequences, approximately 12% seen once; the top ten hold roughly two fifths. Time point described: sample taken at primary tumor resection. Whole RNA, isolated from tumor, nontumor lung or frozen PBMC, was sequenced without prior sorting. Source: PBMCs, taken at surgery. All receptors derive from a male donor with early-stage non-small cell lung cancer.

This clonotype was observed many times. The V gene is TRBV2, the J gene TRBJ2-2; D gene unclear. This CDR3 has 14 residues. The V end was cut by 3 bases, the J end by 8 bases, with 13 bases between. Germline V gives CDR1 SNHLY, CDR2 FYNNEI. CDR3: CASSEFRSPGELFF. CDR3 bases: TGTGCCAGCAGTGAGTTCCGCTCCCCGGGGGAGCTGTTTTTT.

This clonotype was observed many times. This chain links TRBV20-1 with TRBJ2-7; 9 bases align to TRBD2. The germline gives CDR1 DFQATT, CDR2 SNEGSKA (reference sequence). The CDR3 extends over 13 amino acids. The junction had 6 bases not matched to a gene; V was cut back by 5 bases and J by 4 bases. CDR3 nucleotide sequence: TGCAGTGCTGCGGGACTAGCAGATTACGAGCAGTACTTC. This gives the protein CSAAGLADYEQYF.

As DNA, the CDR3 is TGCAGTGCTAGAGACTGGACGGAAATGAACACTGAAGCTTTCTTT. Translated: CSARDWTEMNTEAFF. The chain recombines TRBV20-1 with TRBJ1-1; D is uncertain. V was trimmed by 0 bases and J by 0 bases, leaving 11 bases between them. CDR1 and CDR2 from the germline V gene are DFQATT and SNEGSKA (reference sequence). The CDR3 length is 15 residues.

This clonotype was seen more than once but under ten times. V usage is TRBV5-1 and J usage is TRBJ2-2; D possibly corresponds to TRBD2 (5 bases). The V end lost 5 bases, the J end lost 5 bases, and 13 bases lay between the germline ends. Germline CDR1 is SGHRS and CDR2 is YFSETQ. There are 14 residues in the CDR3. CDR3 bases: TGCGCCAGCAGTCCGGAGGTACGAACCGGGGAGCTGTTTTTT. The encoded protein is CASSPEVRTGELFF.

This chain joins TRBV5-1 and TRBJ2-3, with 15 positions matching TRBD2. Losses at the gene ends were 2 bases for V and 3 bases for J; bases not matched to a gene: 4. This CDR3 region has 17 residues. Per germline, CDR1 SGHRS and CDR2 YFSETQ. The chain's CDR3 is CASSLGLAGGQTDTQYF. As DNA, the CDR3 is TGCGCCAGCAGCTTAGGACTAGCGGGAGGGCAAACAGATACGCAGTATTTT. The whole variable domain, filled in from reference TRBV5-1 and TRBJ2-3, reads KAGVTQTPRYLIKTRGQQVTLSCSPISGHRSVSWYQQTPGQGLQFLFEYFSETQRNKGNFPGRFSGRQFSNSRSEMNVSTLELGDSALYLCASSLGLAGGQTDTQYFGPGTRLTVL.

This clonotype was observed at least ten times. Written as DNA, the CDR3 is TGTGCCAGCAGTTCCCCCGGACAGGGCCGTAGCAATCAGCCCCAGCATTTT. Translation gives CASSSPGQGRSNQPQHF. The genes are TRBV28 and TRBJ1-5; 8 nucleotides match TRBD1. Per germline, CDR1 MDHEN and CDR2 SYDVKM. Trimming removed 4 bases from V and 0 bases from J; junction bases left unmatched: 8. The length of the CDR3 is 17 residues.

J is TRBJ1-2 and V is TRBV9; no definite D call. Germline assignment: CDR1 SGDLS and CDR2 YYNGEE. Trimming took 0 bases from V and 2 from J, leaving 11 bases between them. The CDR3 is made up of 15 amino acids. The CDR3 nucleotides are TGTGCCAGCAGCGTAGTTCCGTCGACCAACTATGGCTACACCTTC. It encodes CASSVVPSTNYGYTF.

The chain uses TRBV10-3 and TRBJ1-3; 9 bases fit TRBD1. V was clipped by 6 bases and J by 4 bases; unmatched bases: 10. Germline CDR1 is ENHRY and CDR2 is SYGVKD. The CDR3 has 16 residues. CDR3 amino acids: CAISAGTGFSGNTIYF. For the CDR3, the DNA is TGTGCCATCAGCGCCGGGACAGGGTTTTCAGGAAACACCATATATTTT.

This sequence joins TRBV4-1 and TRBJ2-3; no reliable D call. Germline CDR1 MGHRA, CDR2 YSYEKL. The CDR3 is made up of 14 amino acids. V was cut by 0 bases and J by 3 bases, with 7 bases left in between. The CDR3 nucleotides read TGCGCCAGCAGCCAAGAATCGGCAACAGATACGCAGTATTTT. Translating gives CASSQESATDTQYF.

The chain has TRBV28 and TRBJ1-4; D ambiguous. The germline V gene has CDR1 MDHEN and CDR2 SYDVKM. The length of the CDR3 is 14 residues. Trimming removed 2 bases from V and 7 bases from J, with 11 bases in between. CDR3 sequence reads: CASSLEQRVEKLFF. The CDR3 DNA is TGTGCCAGCAGTTTAGAGCAAAGGGTTGAAAAACTGTTTTTT.

This clonotype was counted only a few times. This chain uses TRBV5-1 with TRBJ2-2; TRBD1 might be the D (5 bases). The CDR3 contains 15 residues. Germline V gene lookup returns CDR1 SGHRS and CDR2 YFSETQ. The germline V and J ends were trimmed by 3 bases and 3 bases, with 12 bases remaining between them. CDR3 amino acids: CASSWGGLDTGELFF. CDR3 nucleotide sequence: TGCGCCAGCAGCTGGGGCGGATTGGACACCGGGGAGCTGTTTTTT.

This clonotype turned up a few times. The V gene is TRBV4-3, the J gene TRBJ2-1; D remains unclear. Trimming removed 1 base from V and 2 bases from J, with 9 bases in between. The CDR3 totals 15 residues. Germline V gene sequence: CDR1 LGHNA, CDR2 YSLEER. Written as DNA, the CDR3 is TGCGCCAGCAGCCAAGGGCCCCAGCCCTACAATGAGCAGTTCTTC. Protein product: CASSQGPQPYNEQFF.

This clonotype was picked up one time. The rearrangement joins TRBV20-1 to TRBJ2-7; 10 positions agree with TRBD2. The junction had 5 bases not matched to a gene; V was cut back by 3 bases and J by 3 bases. CDR1 is DFQATT and CDR2 is SNEGSKA in the germline V gene (reference sequence). The CDR3 runs to 14 residues. The CDR3 coding sequence is TGCAGTGCTAGGAAGCGGGAGGGCATCTACGAGCAGTACTTC. This encodes CSARKREGIYEQYF.

This clonotype was observed a few times. The V and J genes are TRBV6-5 and TRBJ1-5; D gene unclear. The CDR3 consists of 13 residues. Germline CDR1 and CDR2: MNHEY and SVGAGI. Trimming took 6 bases from V and 3 from J, leaving 9 bases between them. The CDR3 DNA is TGTGCCAGCAGAATCAGAGTCAATCAGCCCCAGCATTTT. Its translation is CASRIRVNQPQHF.

V gene TRBV4-1 combines with J gene TRBJ2-4; possibly TRBD2 for D (5 bases). The CDR3 is 15 residues long. V gave up 4 bases and J gave up 1 base, with 11 bases separating them. Looked up from germline, CDR1 is MGHRA and CDR2 is YSYEKL. In DNA, the CDR3 is TGCGCCAGCAGCCGTCGGGAAGAGGCCAAAAACATTCAGTACTTC. Translating it yields CASSRREEAKNIQYF.

This clonotype was counted between two and nine times. This chain connects TRBV6-6 to TRBJ1-3; no definite D call. Trimming cost V 0 bases and J 8 bases, with 8 bases left between them. CDR3 size: 13 residues. Per germline, CDR1 MNHNY and CDR2 SVGAGI (reference sequence). CDR3 sequence: CASSYSTEDTIYF. CDR3 nucleotides: TGTGCCAGCAGTTACTCGACTGAGGACACCATATATTTT.

This chain links TRBV6-6 with TRBJ1-1; D is perhaps TRBD1 (5 bases). The CDR3 totals 13 residues. Germline V gives CDR1 MNHNY, CDR2 SVGAGI (reference sequence). Trimming cost V 5 bases and J 5 bases, with 12 bases left between them. The CDR3: CASSPPGRTEAFF. The CDR3 nucleotides are TGTGCCAGCAGTCCGCCGGGACGGACTGAAGCTTTCTTT.

In this sample, this clonotype is large. The rearrangement joins TRBV7-9 to TRBJ2-2; D is possibly TRBD2 (5 bases). The germline CDR1 and CDR2 sequences are SEHNR and FQNEAQ (reference sequence). The CDR3 totals 16 residues. V lost 1 base to trimming and J lost 1 base, with 10 bases between them. CDR3 sequence (DNA): TGTGCCAGCAGCTTAGGGGTTGGAGGGAACACCGGGGAGCTGTTTTTT. This gives the protein CASSLGVGGNTGELFF.

Only a few counts were recorded for this clonotype. This chain uses TRBV9 with TRBJ2-2; maybe TRBD1 (6 bases). CDR3 length: 17 residues. The germline V gene has CDR1 SGDLS and CDR2 YYNGEE. Deletions cut 0 bases from V and 4 bases from J, with 16 bases between. CDR3 amino acids: CASSVAGQQGPTGELFF. The CDR3 DNA is TGTGCCAGCAGCGTAGCGGGCCAACAGGGCCCCACCGGGGAGCTGTTTTTT.

A few counts support this clonotype. V gene TRBV29-1 combines with J gene TRBJ1-1, with unresolved D. The V end lost 4 bases, the J end lost 6 bases, and 9 bases lay between the germline ends. Germline CDR1 SQVTM, CDR2 ANQGSEA. The CDR3 is made up of 11 amino acids. The CDR3 loop reads CSVAGRAEAFF. As DNA, the CDR3 is TGCAGCGTTGCGGGCCGGGCTGAAGCTTTCTTT.

This clonotype has only a few counts. The V and J genes are TRBV20-1 and TRBJ1-2; D unclear. Germline CDR1 reads DFQATT; CDR2 reads SNEGSKA (reference sequence). The CDR3 has 13 amino acids. Trimming took off 0 bases at V and 5 bases at J, with 10 bases between the two ends. CDR3 nucleotide sequence: TGCAGTGCTAGAGATGCGGCGAAATATGGCTACACCTTC. Translated: CSARDAAKYGYTF.

This clonotype was seen repeatedly, ten times or more. The rearrangement joins TRBV7-9 to TRBJ1-2; a possible D gene is TRBD1 (5 bases). Deletions cut 4 bases from V and 0 bases from J, with 12 bases between. Germline V gene data show CDR1 as SEHNR and CDR2 as FQNEAQ (reference sequence). The CDR3 totals 15 residues. Here the CDR3 DNA reads TGTGCCAGCAGCTCCCGACAGCCATCTAACTATGGCTACACCTTC. Its translation: CASSSRQPSNYGYTF.

This clonotype was counted only a few times. The rearrangement uses TRBV7-6 and TRBJ2-2, with D tentatively TRBD1 or TRBD2 (5 bases each). This CDR3 comprises 16 residues. The V end lost 5 bases, the J end lost 6 bases, and 19 bases lay between the germline ends. Per the germline V gene, CDR1 is SGHVS and CDR2 is FNYEAQ. The CDR3 DNA follows: TGTGCCAGCAGCACGAAATGGGACCGCCCGTCCGGGGAGCTGTTTTTT. Residues: CASSTKWDRPSGELFF.

This clonotype turned up a few times. The V gene is TRBV5-1, the J gene TRBJ2-1; D gene ambiguous. In germline, CDR1 is SGHRS, CDR2 YFSETQ. The CDR3 is made up of 17 amino acids. Trimming removed 0 bases from V and 0 bases from J, with 13 bases in between. For the CDR3, the DNA is TGCGCCAGCAGCTTGGAGGGCTTACTAACCTCCTACAATGAGCAGTTCTTC. It yields the protein CASSLEGLLTSYNEQFF.

The gene calls are TRBV19 and TRBJ1-2; D unresolved. Germline assignment: CDR1 LNHDA and CDR2 SQIVND (reference sequence). The CDR3 extends over 16 amino acids. V was cut by 2 bases and J by 3 bases, with 16 bases left in between. CDR3 loop: CASSITEGLWDYGYTF. In DNA, the CDR3 is TGTGCCAGTAGTATAACGGAGGGCCTCTGGGACTATGGCTACACCTTC.

This clonotype was seen only a few times. The J gene is TRBJ2-7, the V gene TRBV28, with 8 nucleotides matching TRBD1. V lost 6 bases and J lost 0; bases outside the gene matches: 7. This CDR3 has 15 amino acids. Germline V CDR1 and CDR2: MDHEN, SYDVKM. CDR3 region: CASRLGGQDSYEQYF. CDR3 nucleotide sequence: TGTGCCAGCAGGTTAGGGGGACAGGACTCCTACGAGCAGTACTTC.

This clonotype has just a few counts. This chain connects TRBV7-6 to TRBJ1-2; TRBD1 matches 10 bases. The V and J ends lost 1 base and 8 bases, in that order; junction bases with no gene match: 7. This CDR3 comprises 15 residues. Germline lookup yields CDR1 SGHVS and CDR2 FNYEAQ. CDR3 sequence (DNA): TGTGCCAGCAGCTTAGTCGGGACAGGGGCGATCGGCTACACCTTC. It is translated as CASSLVGTGAIGYTF.